The clone carrying this TCR beta chain has ten or more counts. The data were taken from a study of T cell repertoires in cytomegalovirus infection. V was pared by 1 base and J by 1 base, with 12 bases between. This CDR3 is built from 16 residues. Germline CDR1 and CDR2: SGHVS and FQNEAQ. TCRdb reanalysed the reads using MiXCR and keeps one entry per CDR3 protein. The sample shows roughly 720,000 distinct CDR3 sequences, about 40% of them seen only once. The sequencing sample was made of PBMCs. The chain joins TRBV7-8 to TRBJ2-3; no definite D call. The sequence was collected from a human donor in good health (CMV status not recorded). Some clones in this sample may be carry-over from other donors' samples. CDR3 coding DNA: TGTGCCAGCAGCTTAGTAGACTCCCTCGGCACAGATACGCAGTATTTT. This encodes CASSLVDSLGTDTQYF.